Below are 11 T cell receptor beta chains sequenced from a single sample in a study of blood T cell repertoires in COVID-19. Some clones are missing from TCRdb's copy, which holds only in-frame ones; the method was immunoSEQ multiplex PCR. This table has 200,000 to 250,000 clones, around nine tenths appearing once. The sequenced sample consisted of peripheral blood. These receptors were taken from a man younger than 35 with active or convalescent COVID-19.

This chain links TRBV12-3 or TRBV12-4 with TRBJ1-3; D not certain. Trimming removed 1 base at V and 8 bases at J, with 9 bases between. The CDR3 has 13 amino acids. CDR3 amino acids: CASSLGGEDTIYF. For the CDR3, the DNA is TGTGCCAGCAGTTTAGGGGGAGAGGACACCATATATTTT.

In DNA form, the CDR3 reads TGCGCCAGCAGGGACTACAGCTCCTACGAGCAGTACTTC. Its protein product is CASRDYSSYEQYF. The genes are TRBV10-2 and TRBJ2-7; D perhaps matches TRBD2 (6 bases). With 6 bases removed from V and 0 bases from J, the gap between germline ends came to 9 bases. Per the germline V gene, CDR1 is WSHSY and CDR2 is SAAADI. The CDR3 runs to 13 residues.

J is TRBJ1-2 and V is TRBV10-3; 9 bases are shared with TRBD1. The CDR3 totals 14 residues. With 0 bases clipped from V and 8 bases from J, the junction kept 4 bases outside the gene matches. The germline gives CDR1 ENHRY, CDR2 SYGVKD. The CDR3 sequence: CAISESGTGKGYTF. The CDR3 DNA is TGTGCCATCAGTGAGTCAGGGACAGGGAAAGGCTACACCTTC.

This chain links TRBV14 with TRBJ2-7, with D maybe TRBD2 (6 bases). Germline CDR1 reads SGHDN; CDR2 reads FVKESK. The germline V and J ends were trimmed by 3 bases and 3 bases, with 15 bases remaining between them. The CDR3 consists of 15 residues. The CDR3 reads CASSQVLLGSYEQYF. In DNA, the CDR3 is TGTGCCAGCAGCCAGGTTTTACTCGGGAGCTACGAGCAGTACTTC. Supplemented by reference TRBV14 and TRBJ2-7, the full variable domain reads EAGVTQFPSHSVIEKGQTVTLRCDPISGHDNLYWYRRVMGKEIKFLLHFVKESKQDESGMPNNRFLAERTGGTYSTLKVQPAELEDSGVYFCASSQVLLGSYEQYFGPGTRLTVT.

The V call is TRBV28, the J call TRBJ1-2, with TRBD1 matching over 7 bases. V lost 5 bases to trimming and J lost 3 bases; unmatched junction nucleotides: 9. The CDR3 spans 15 residues. From germline, CDR1 is MDHEN and CDR2 SYDVKM. The CDR3, as DNA: TGTGCCAGCAGTGCAATCCGGGACAGCGACTATGGCTACACCTTC. Protein sequence: CASSAIRDSDYGYTF.

The gene calls are TRBV19 and TRBJ1-6, with 7 bases identical to TRBD1. The CDR3 is 17 amino acids. Germline V CDR1 and CDR2: LNHDA, SQIVND (reference sequence). With V trimmed by 5 bases and J by 0 bases, 7 bases remained unmatched. The CDR3 here is CASSPQTGSSYNSPLHF. In DNA, the CDR3 is TGTGCCAGTAGTCCGCAGACAGGGAGCTCCTATAATTCACCCCTCCACTTT.

The chain uses TRBV11-3 and TRBJ2-1; maybe TRBD2 (5 bases). Trimming removed 2 bases at V and 1 base at J, with 6 bases between. Germline V gene sequence: CDR1 SGHNT, CDR2 YENEEA. This CDR3 has 14 residues. As DNA, the CDR3 is TGTGCCAGCAGCTTAAGCGGTTCCTACAATGAGCAGTTCTTC. This codes for CASSLSGSYNEQFF.

This chain joins TRBV5-4 and TRBJ2-5; 9 bases are shared with TRBD2. V shed 0 bases, J shed 5 bases, and the junction held 5 bases outside the gene matches. This CDR3 has 15 amino acids. Germline CDR1 SGHNT, CDR2 YYREEE (reference sequence). The CDR3 loop reads CASSLAAGGPETQYF. CDR3 sequence (DNA): TGTGCCAGCAGCTTGGCGGCGGGGGGGCCTGAGACCCAGTACTTC.

This clone was seen more than once but under ten times. This rearrangement joins TRBV13 to TRBJ1-4; 9 bases fit TRBD1. CDR3 length: 14 residues. The junction had 3 bases not matched to a gene; V was cut back by 2 bases and J by 8 bases. Germline CDR1 PRHDT, CDR2 FYEKMQ (reference sequence). The CDR3 is CASSLRQGGEKLFF. CDR3 DNA sequence: TGTGCCAGCAGCTTAAGACAGGGGGGGGAAAAACTGTTTTTT.

This rearrangement joins TRBV4-3 to TRBJ2-7; 7 bases are a match to TRBD1. Germline assignment: CDR1 LGHNA and CDR2 YSLEER. V shed 1 base, J shed 5 bases, and the junction held 8 bases outside the gene matches. The CDR3 is 15 residues long. The CDR3 spells CASSQAVAGTDEQYF. For the CDR3, the DNA is TGCGCCAGCAGCCAAGCTGTAGCCGGGACAGACGAGCAGTACTTC.

The gene calls are TRBV5-4 and TRBJ2-3; possible D gene TRBD2, 5 bases. From germline, CDR1 is SGHNT and CDR2 YYREEE (reference sequence). V was pared by 4 bases and J by 2 bases, with 17 bases between. CDR3 size: 16 residues. The CDR3 region is CASSRDGVPTTDTQYF. CDR3 coding DNA: TGTGCCAGCAGCCGTGACGGGGTCCCAACCACAGATACGCAGTATTTT.